This entry is about one TCR beta chain. The antigen it recognizes is unknown. Base-call qualities are not available, and no considerably larger clone is one nucleotide away. CDR1 is given as GTSNPN and CDR2 as SVGIG, both from the germline V gene (reference sequence). V was cut back by 0 bases and J by 7 bases, leaving a gap of 13 bases between them. From the cysteine up to the phenylalanine, the CDR3 has a length of 13 residues. Only the CDR3 region is kept as DNA, spanning 39 bases read in frame from base 1. The cohort comprised 550 to 700 healthy bone marrow donors. At the time of sampling, all cohort members were nominally healthy, though unrecorded immune exposures were likely present. The donor was CMV seropositive and was included in the group of 300 or so seropositive cohort members. Every donor gave a peripheral blood sample, and the peripheral blood mononuclear cells from that sample were used for TCR beta sequencing. The Qiagen DNeasy Blood Extraction Kit was used to extract genomic DNA from the blood cell samples.

The entry originates in a study of cytomegalovirus exposure and HLA in healthy donors (dated by TCRdb to between 2016 and 2019). Background on the whole study: An earlier analysis of several hundred of the donors reported approximately 280 Gb of sequence data and around 120 million unique TCR beta sequences obtained from approximately 180 million T cells. Roughly 300 gigabases of sequencing data and around 80 million unique TCR sequences made up an early release that covered around 640 HLA-typed donors. Of the 350 to 450 genotyped donors, less than 90% were placed in the genetic ancestry cluster associated with self-reported Caucasian donors. The study aimed to test whether cataloging public T cell receptors could reveal signatures of past pathogen exposure. The study used immunosequencing to profile the T cell repertoires of 600 to 850 subjects and linked those repertoires to cytomegalovirus serostatus. In addition to the first cohort of 666 subjects, a separate validation cohort of 130 or so different subjects was used. To predict cytomegalovirus infection status, the study combined high-throughput TCR immunosequencing, statistical association of individual TCRs with disease status, and machine learning. A later analysis re-examined previously published TCR beta repertoires from 500 to 700 donors and added high-resolution HLA genotyping to investigate patterns of TCR occurrence. In the later analysis, no new phenotypic data were used to find candidate immune exposures; instead, reliance was placed on TCR beta sequences and their occurrence across donors. In an earlier analysis of roughly 580 of the donors, high-throughput TCR beta sequencing was used to judge whether each TCR beta V gene segment behaved as functional or pseudogenic. Donor age, sex, ethnicity and CMV serostatus were compiled alongside the repertoire data. A later genetic analysis used genome-wide SNP genotypes for about 60% of the roughly 670 donors, treating that subset as a discovery cohort. All discovery cohort repertoires had been generated using a single sequencing platform. HLA typing included class I and class II loci at four-digit resolution. Typing coverage differed by locus: A, B, C, DRB1 and DQB1 were typed in roughly 620-630 donors, DQA1 in 522, DPA1 in roughly 590, and DPB1 in around 440. Roughly 5 DR-DQ haplotypes were handled as single units for association and clustering because linkage in the cohort was strong. Across some 400 genotyped donors of the cohort, an average of approximately 240,000 unique TCR beta nucleotide sequences per donor were sequenced, and approximately 17% of those sequences were non-productive. Study-level results and caveats: V-gene and J-gene trimming of TCR beta chains was associated with a missense DCLRE1C variant in a later genetic analysis, and the association was replicated in an independent cohort. Most TCR sequences were seen in very few donors, while some public TCRs were found in many individuals. According to a later analysis, most CMV-associated TCR beta chains appeared to be HLA-restricted, and the HLA associations seemed to be driven largely by CMV exposure. Because counts were too low, seventeen rarely observed V segments, including chromosome 9 orphons, were excluded from the earlier analysis of 587 of the donors. The 87-base-pair reads could not distinguish some IMGT-functional V segments, including TRBV6-2 and TRBV6-3, so those segments were excluded. Linkage disequilibrium might explain the correlated functional status among segregating V segments, but an unknown experimental factor could not be ruled out. Broadly in line with IMGT annotations, most TCR beta V segments showed up in productive rearrangements about 90% or about 30% of the time in an earlier analysis of 587 of the donors. Strong co-occurrence of HLA alleles, especially DR and DQ, made assigning TCR associations to individual alleles difficult. In a later analysis, TCR association rates were found to vary across HLA loci, with the most associated TCRs seen for DRB1 alleles and the fewest for HLA-C alleles. Immune exposure information for the cohort was limited to CMV serostatus. In a later analysis, several top co-occurrence clusters were reported to appear linked to parvovirus B19, influenza, CMV and Epstein-Barr virus. Sequencing depth was assumed to be roughly uniform across donors in the presence/absence analyses, though that assumption may not hold. The sequencing pipeline was judged likely to have produced a cluster of highly shared sequence variants as a technical artifact. A further reported finding was that TCR beta sequences accurately predicted the HLA-A and HLA-B alleles for most subjects in the first cohort. This cohort had only TCR beta chains sequenced, and the lack of alpha or paired-chain data limited which features could be detected. In the study, some 160 TCR beta chains were listed as associated with cytomegalovirus. Compared with equally common non-associated chains, HLA-associated TCR beta chains in a later analysis were more clonally expanded and had lower generation probabilities. In both the original and validation cohorts, the classifier was reported to diagnose cytomegalovirus status with high specificity and sensitivity. Because HLA typing was unavailable for some donors at each locus, only the typed subset was used in association tests. The authors suggested that the approach could potentially be extended to other disease states and immunological phenotypes. Three of the identified cytomegalovirus-associated TCR beta chains were confirmed in vitro to be specific for cytomegalovirus antigens. A later genetic analysis reported fewer N-insertions in productive TCRs among donors in an Asian-associated ancestry cluster than the roughly 700-donor mean. A later analysis associated around 16,000 TCR beta sequences with specific HLA alleles at a false discovery rate of 0.05.

The library was made by the immunoSEQ multiplex PCR assay. For the multiplex PCR, a mixture combining 60 forward primers for TCR Vbeta segments and 13 reverse primers for TCR Jbeta segments was used. Amplification of the CDR3 region of rearranged TCR beta genes was performed with a multiplex PCR assay on genomic DNA. On the Illumina HiSeq System, the amplified TCR beta libraries were sequenced as 87-base-pair reads. For the original study's pipeline: A later analysis tallied about 77 million unique TCR beta chains across the 610 or so repertoires, and around 10 million of those chains were shared by two or more donors. A nearest-neighbor algorithm error-corrected the raw reads and collapsed the reads into unique sequences, merging closely related sequences to remove PCR and sequencing errors. To assign V, D and J gene segments, CDR3 sequences were aligned to IMGT reference sequences. Each retained sequence needed at least a six-nucleotide match to both a V gene segment and a J gene segment. A rearrangement counted as productive if the CDR3 had no stop codons and remained in frame with V and J, and every other rearrangement counted as non-productive. Following IMGT convention, CDR3 was defined as the stretch from the second conserved V-encoded cysteine to the conserved J-encoded phenylalanine. The earlier analysis of about 560 of the donors excluded any sequence lacking an unambiguous match to a single V gene segment. In an earlier analysis of approximately 500 of the donors, a V segment was called functional when productive rearrangements were above 56.7%, and segregating when the standard deviation between donors exceeded 5%. A statistical classification framework was developed to diagnose cytomegalovirus status using the catalog of TCR beta chain sequences. In a later analysis, V and J genes were assigned by comparing TCR nucleotide sequences against IMGT/GENE-DB human TR gene sequences. Using the TCRdist pipeline, a later analysis assigned CDR3 sequences along with most-parsimonious VDJ recombination scenarios. In a later analysis, each TCR beta chain was defined by its CDR3 amino acid sequence together with its V-gene family, and reads lacking a unique V-gene family were excluded. As a way to deal with suspected cross-contamination and a sequencing artifact, a later analysis dropped under 600 nucleotide sequences that were highly shared and had low generation probability. A later analysis calculated a clonal expansion index for each public chain from normalized within-repertoire ranks of inferred template counts. In a later analysis, generation probabilities were computed using a VDJ recombination model fitted to out-of-frame rearrangements, and the results were checked against IGoR. In a later analysis, hypergeometric tests were used to score TCR-TCR, TCR-HLA and TCR-CMV co-occurrence, with a repertoire-size bias correction applied to TCR pairs. To estimate false discovery rates, a later analysis permuted the HLA or CMV assignments 20 times. In a later analysis, co-occurring TCRs were grouped with DBSCAN, and TCRdist sequence similarity was added when clustering was performed within HLA-allele-positive subsets. Repertoires with fewer than 30,000 or more than 120,000 public chains were left out of co-occurrence clustering, as were five repertoires with anomalous nucleotide sharing. TCRdb obtained this table from immuneACCESS and retained in-frame rearrangements with V and J assigned. These tables miss some clones; where compared with another copy, unresolved V genes account for less than half of the shortfall, and the remainder is unexplained. V, J and clone size are taken as reported in that table, and D and trimming were inferred from the DNA itself. Here the sample has around 210,000 clones; 75% to 85% occur a single time. The top ten constitute around 0.4% of the sample.

The chain is made from TRBV30 and TRBJ2-7, and possibly TRBD2, on 5 matching bases. The origin of this receptor is a male donor in good health and CMV-seropositive. The sequenced sample was PBMCs. Read as DNA, the sequence is TGTGCCTGGAGTGTAGGGCCCCCGGGAGAGCAGTACTTC. It codes for CAWSVGPPGEQYF. Here the CDR3 is joined to the reference TRBV30 and TRBJ2-7 genes, and the full variable domain is: SQTIHQWPATLVQPVGSPLSLECTVEGTSNPNLYWYRQAAGRGLQLLFYSVGIGQISSEVPQNLSASRPQDRQFILSSKKLLLSDSGFYLCAWSVGPPGEQYFGPGTRLTVT.